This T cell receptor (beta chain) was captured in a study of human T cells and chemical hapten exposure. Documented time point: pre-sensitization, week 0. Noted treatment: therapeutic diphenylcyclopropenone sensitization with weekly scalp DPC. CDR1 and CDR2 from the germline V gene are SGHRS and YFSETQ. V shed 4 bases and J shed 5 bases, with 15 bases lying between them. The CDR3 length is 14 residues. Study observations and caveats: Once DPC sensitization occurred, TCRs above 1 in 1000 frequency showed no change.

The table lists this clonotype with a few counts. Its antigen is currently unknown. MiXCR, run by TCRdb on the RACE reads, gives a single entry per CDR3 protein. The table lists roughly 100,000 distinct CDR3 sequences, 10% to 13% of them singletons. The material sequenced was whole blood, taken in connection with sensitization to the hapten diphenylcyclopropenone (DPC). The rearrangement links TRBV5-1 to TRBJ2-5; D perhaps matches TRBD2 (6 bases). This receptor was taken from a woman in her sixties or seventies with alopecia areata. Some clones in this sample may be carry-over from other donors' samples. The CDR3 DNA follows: TGCGCCAGCAGCCTATGGGAGGCCGGGGAGACCCAGTACTTC. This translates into CASSLWEAGETQYF.